The 2 T cell receptor beta chains below all came from one sample that was sequenced in a study of molecular identifiers for immune sequencing clone quantification. TCRdb fed the PCR reads into MiXCR, producing one record per CDR3 protein. This sample has hundreds of thousands of distinct CDR3 sequences, with roughly 23% found just once. The sample comprised naive CD8+ T cells from blood, with Jurkat cell RNA spiked in. Subset indicated: FACS-sorted CD8+CD4-CCR7+CD45RA+ naive T cells. These receptors originate from a human donor in good health. Some libraries in this study had Jurkat cell RNA spiked in.

Concerning this clonotype itself: A much larger clone lies a single base off, so this may be a read error. This CDR3 is missing its conserved last phenylalanine or tryptophan, likely due to a read error. This chain uses TRBV12-3 or TRBV12-4 with TRBJ2-5, with a tentative D call TRBD2 (5 bases). V shed 4 bases and J shed 4 bases, with 13 bases lying between them. This CDR3 contains 14 residues. CDR3 coding DNA: TGTGCCAGCAGTTCCCATAGCGTTCGAGAGACCCAGTACCTC. It codes for CASSSHSVRETQYL.

The chain carries TRBV7-3 and TRBJ2-1, with 10 bases fitting TRBD1. The CDR3 sequence is 15 residues long. J was trimmed by 2 bases and V by 5 bases; bases with no gene match: 3. The V gene's germline CDR1 is SGHTA and CDR2 FQGTGA. The CDR3 is CASSEDRGAYNEQFF. CDR3 nucleotides: TGTGCCAGCAGCGAGGACAGGGGGGCCTACAATGAGCAGTTCTTC. Together with reference TRBV7-3 and TRBJ2-1, the CDR3 gives the full variable domain: GAGVSQTPSNKVTEKGKYVELRCDPISGHTALYWYRQSLGQGPEFLIYFQGTGAADDSGLPNDRFFAVRPEGSVSTLKIQRTERGDSAVYLCASSEDRGAYNEQFFGPGTRLTVL.